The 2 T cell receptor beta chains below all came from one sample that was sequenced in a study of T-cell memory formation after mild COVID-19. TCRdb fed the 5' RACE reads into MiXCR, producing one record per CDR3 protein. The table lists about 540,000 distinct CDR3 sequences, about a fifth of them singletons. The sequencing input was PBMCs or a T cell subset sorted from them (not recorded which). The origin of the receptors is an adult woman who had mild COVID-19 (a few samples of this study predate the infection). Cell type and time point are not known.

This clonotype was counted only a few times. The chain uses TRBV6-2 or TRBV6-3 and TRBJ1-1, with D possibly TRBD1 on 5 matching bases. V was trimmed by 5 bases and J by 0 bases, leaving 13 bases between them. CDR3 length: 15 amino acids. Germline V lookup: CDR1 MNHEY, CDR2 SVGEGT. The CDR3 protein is CASSNQGNLNTEAFF. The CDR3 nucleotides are TGTGCCAGCAGTAATCAGGGAAACCTGAACACTGAAGCTTTCTTT.

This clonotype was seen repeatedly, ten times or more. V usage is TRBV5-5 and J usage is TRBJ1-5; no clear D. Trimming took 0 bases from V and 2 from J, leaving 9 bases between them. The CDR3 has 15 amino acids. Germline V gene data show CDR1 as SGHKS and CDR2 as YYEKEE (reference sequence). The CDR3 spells CASSLGSDRNQPQHF. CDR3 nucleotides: TGTGCCAGCAGCTTGGGATCAGACCGCAATCAGCCCCAGCATTTT.